This TCR beta chain was recorded in a study of blood T cell repertoires in COVID-19. Seattle patients were enrolled while actively infected and followed longitudinally. Trimming took 3 bases from V and 0 from J, leaving 8 bases between them. This CDR3 region has 13 residues. Germline CDR1 and CDR2: GTSNPN and SVGIG (reference sequence). Some clones are missing from TCRdb's copy, which holds only in-frame ones; the method was immunoSEQ multiplex PCR. Among approximately 440,000 clones, about 91% were seen once, and the ten largest hold roughly 12%. The clonotype was recovered from a woman aged 50 to 60 with COVID-19, enrolled during active disease. Sequenced material: peripheral blood. The chain links TRBV30 to TRBJ1-2, with a possible D match to TRBD1 (5 bases). The CDR3 loop is CAWRGQPNYGYTF. For the CDR3, the DNA is TGTGCCTGGAGGGGGCAGCCTAACTATGGCTACACCTTC.